Included here is one TCR beta chain sequence, with context. Sequenced by immunoSEQ multiplex PCR; TCRdb stores in-frame clones only, minus some. The repertoire holds tens of thousands of clones, approximately 80% seen once, with 15% to 20% in the top ten. The data stem from a study of blood T cell repertoires in COVID-19. Study information: From T cells, B-cell-depleted T cells, or PBMCs came the material, which was cDNA or gDNA.

The CDR3 runs to 13 residues. J gave up 7 bases and V 7 bases, and 7 bases lay outside the gene matches. Per the germline V gene, CDR1 is MNHEY and CDR2 is SVGAGI. This TCR came from an older woman with acute or convalescent COVID-19. Material for sequencing was peripheral blood. The chain uses TRBV6-5 and TRBJ1-1; 9 bases match TRBD1. The CDR3 is CASTKQGAREAFF. In DNA form, the CDR3 reads TGTGCCAGCACGAAACAGGGGGCCCGTGAAGCTTTCTTT.